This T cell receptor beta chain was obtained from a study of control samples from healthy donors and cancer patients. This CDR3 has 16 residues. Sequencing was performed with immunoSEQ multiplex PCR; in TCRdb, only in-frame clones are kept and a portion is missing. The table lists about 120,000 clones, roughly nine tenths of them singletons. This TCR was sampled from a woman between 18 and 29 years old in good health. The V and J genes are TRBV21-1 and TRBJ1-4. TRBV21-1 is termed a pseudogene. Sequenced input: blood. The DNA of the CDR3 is TGTGCCAGCAGCATACAGGGAGGGGTGTGGGATGAAAAACTGTTTTTT. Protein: CASSIQGGVWDEKLFF.